The 16 T cell receptor beta chains listed next were all sequenced from one sample in a study of shared clonotypes between healthy human individuals. Libraries were prepared by immunoSEQ multiplex PCR; TCRdb keeps only in-frame clonotypes and omits some of them. The sample includes some 500,000 clones, approximately 71% of them seen just once. The sequencing input was PBMCs. Receptors were obtained from a middle-aged woman in good health. Some clones in this sample may be carry-over from other donors' samples.

The chain joins TRBV2 to TRBJ1-1; D is unclear. Trimming stripped 6 bases from V and 4 bases from J, with 12 bases between. The germline CDR1 and CDR2 sequences are SNHLY and FYNNEI. The length of the CDR3 is 13 residues. CDR3 nucleotide sequence: TGTGCCAGCAGAGCAACCGGTGGCACTGAAGCTTTCTTT. It is translated as CASRATGGTEAFF.

V usage is TRBV27 and J usage is TRBJ2-5; D not certain. Germline loops: CDR1 MNHEY, CDR2 SMNVEV (reference sequence). Trimming pared 3 bases from V and 2 bases from J, leaving 7 bases between. The CDR3 is 13 amino acids. The CDR3 sequence is CASSFGSQETQYF. In DNA form, the CDR3 reads TGTGCCAGCAGTTTCGGTAGTCAAGAGACCCAGTACTTC.

This chain links TRBV5-1 with TRBJ2-5, with 7 bases that match TRBD1. Trimming at V came to 2 bases and at J to 5 bases, leaving 6 bases not matched to a gene. Germline CDR1 reads SGHRS; CDR2 reads YFSETQ. This CDR3 contains 14 residues. The CDR3 coding sequence is TGCGCCAGCAGCTTCCAGGGGGTACGGGAGACCCAGTACTTC. Its protein product is CASSFQGVRETQYF.

CDR3 protein: CASIPLAWTGLTGELFF. For the CDR3, the DNA is TGTGCCAGCATCCCCCTGGCCTGGACAGGACTTACCGGGGAGCTGTTTTTT. The chain recombines TRBV7-8 with TRBJ2-2; 7 nucleotides align to TRBD1. Germline lookup yields CDR1 SGHVS and CDR2 FQNEAQ. This CDR3 has 17 residues. V lost 7 bases and J lost 5; bases outside the gene matches: 16.

This chain uses TRBV10-3 with TRBJ2-7, with D hard to call. The germline V and J ends were trimmed by 0 bases and 1 base, with 7 bases remaining between them. The CDR3 totals 14 residues. Germline CDR1 and CDR2: ENHRY and SYGVKD. Here the CDR3 DNA reads TGTGCCATCAGTGAGTCAGAGCGTTCCTACGAGCAGTACTTC. Its protein is CAISESERSYEQYF.

The chain uses TRBV7-6 and TRBJ1-1, with D hard to call. CDR3 length equals 14 residues. V was shortened by 3 bases and J by 1 base, with 9 bases between the two germline ends. From germline, CDR1 is SGHVS and CDR2 FNYEAQ. CDR3 amino acids: CASSLVAENTEAFF. CDR3 in DNA: TGTGCCAGCAGCTTGGTGGCAGAGAACACTGAAGCTTTCTTT.

The chain is built from TRBV6-1 and TRBJ2-7; D gene uncertain. Trimming stripped 6 bases from V and 2 bases from J, with 11 bases between. CDR3 length equals 13 residues. CDR1 and CDR2 from the germline V gene are MNHNS and SASEGT. CDR3 sequence: CASRSDGAYEQYF. CDR3 nucleotides: TGTGCCAGCAGGTCGGACGGAGCCTACGAGCAGTACTTC.

Only a few counts were recorded for this clone. A read error is the likely source, as a far larger clone sits one nucleotide away. Other DNA sequences of this sample code for an identical CDR3. This chain uses TRBV9 with TRBJ1-1, with D maybe TRBD1 (5 bases). This CDR3 has 13 amino acids. The germline gives CDR1 SGDLS, CDR2 YYNGEE. The CDR3 nucleotides are TGTGCCAGCAGCAAGGGGATGAACACTGAAGCCTTCTTT. Its protein is CASSKGMNTEAFF.

This clone came up a few times. The J gene is TRBJ2-1, the V gene TRBV5-1; TRBD2 matches at 8 bases. Trimming cost V 4 bases and J 7 bases; bases outside gene matches: 10. The CDR3 length is 15 residues. Germline lookup yields CDR1 SGHRS and CDR2 YFSETQ. For the CDR3, the DNA is TGCGCCAGCAGCCAAAGCGGGAGCTCCCCGAATGAGCAGTTCTTC. As protein: CASSQSGSSPNEQFF.

The chain is built from TRBV14 and TRBJ2-3; 9 bases match TRBD2. Trimming took 4 bases from V and 4 from J; bases not matched to a gene: 3. CDR3 length equals 14 residues. CDR1 SGHDN and CDR2 FVKESK come from the germline V gene. CDR3 in DNA: TGTGCCAGCAGCCTGGGACTAGCTTCAGATACGCAGTATTTT. As protein: CASSLGLASDTQYF. Drawing the rest from reference TRBV14 and TRBJ2-3, the complete variable domain is EAGVTQFPSHSVIEKGQTVTLRCDPISGHDNLYWYRRVMGKEIKFLLHFVKESKQDESGMPNNRFLAERTGGTYSTLKVQPAELEDSGVYFCASSLGLASDTQYFGPGTRLTVL.

Comments on this clone: This likely reflects a read error, since a far larger clone is one base away. The V and J genes are TRBV29-1 and TRBJ1-4; no reliable D call. This CDR3 is 13 amino acids long. Germline-derived CDR1 and CDR2 are SQVTM and ANQGSEA. The DNA for the CDR3 is TGCAGCGTGCGCTTAACAGCTGGTGAAAAACCGTTTTTT. Its translation: CSVRLTAGEKPFF.

Ten or more counts support this clone. Different DNA sequences within this sample yield the same CDR3. The chain carries TRBV27 and TRBJ2-3; D is possibly TRBD2 (5 bases). V dropped 2 bases and J dropped 0 bases, with 9 bases sitting between them. Germline CDR1 reads MNHEY; CDR2 reads SMNVEV (reference sequence). This CDR3 region has 15 residues. The CDR3 sequence is CASSLGGPSTDTQYF. CDR3 nucleotides: TGTGCCAGCAGTTTAGGAGGACCAAGCACAGATACGCAGTATTTT.

The chain couples TRBV4-2 to TRBJ1-2; D ambiguous. This CDR3 is 14 amino acids long. CDR1 is LGHNA, CDR2 YNFKEQ, per germline. Trimming shortened V by 4 bases and J by 4 bases, and 13 bases separated the two germline ends. This CDR3 reads CASSPVRKTYGYTF. CDR3 DNA: TGTGCCAGCAGCCCAGTTCGAAAGACCTATGGCTACACCTTC.

This chain connects TRBV27 to TRBJ2-5; possible D gene TRBD1, 5 bases. V gave up 2 bases and J gave up 5 bases, with 9 bases separating them. There are 13 residues in the CDR3. Germline V gene data show CDR1 as MNHEY and CDR2 as SMNVEV (reference sequence). The CDR3 spells CASSLDRNETQYF. In DNA, the CDR3 is TGTGCCAGCAGTTTAGACAGAAACGAGACCCAGTACTTC.

The rearrangement links TRBV9 to TRBJ2-1; 11 bases are a match to TRBD2. The CDR3 is 15 residues long. Germline V gives CDR1 SGDLS, CDR2 YYNGEE. The ends lost 0 bases at V and 6 bases at J; junction bases unmatched: 2. The CDR3 is CASSVASGRTNEQFF. In DNA, the CDR3 is TGTGCCAGCAGCGTAGCTAGCGGGAGGACCAATGAGCAGTTCTTC.

The chain is built from TRBV5-8 and TRBJ1-1; D is unresolved. This CDR3 comprises 13 residues. Germline V gives CDR1 SGHTS, CDR2 YDEGEE. Trimming left V 4 bases short and J 5 bases short, with 12 bases between. Written as DNA, the CDR3 is TGTGCCAGCAGCCCCCACTGGGAAACTGAAGCTTTCTTT. The encoded protein is CASSPHWETEAFF.